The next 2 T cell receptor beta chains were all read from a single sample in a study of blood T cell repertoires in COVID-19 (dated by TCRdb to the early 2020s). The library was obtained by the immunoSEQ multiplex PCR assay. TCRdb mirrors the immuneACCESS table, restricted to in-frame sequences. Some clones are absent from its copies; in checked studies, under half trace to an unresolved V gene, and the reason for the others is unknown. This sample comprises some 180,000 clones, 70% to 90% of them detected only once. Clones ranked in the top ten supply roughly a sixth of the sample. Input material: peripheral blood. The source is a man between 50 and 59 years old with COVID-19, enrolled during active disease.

CDR3 in DNA: TGTGCCAGCAGCGCGACAGTTTCCGGAAACACCATATATTTT. Translated: CASSATVSGNTIYF. The chain employs TRBV9 and TRBJ1-3, with a tentative D call TRBD1 (5 bases). V lost 3 bases and J lost 4, with 11 bases in between. The germline CDR1 and CDR2 sequences are SGDLS and YYNGEE. The CDR3 contains 14 residues.

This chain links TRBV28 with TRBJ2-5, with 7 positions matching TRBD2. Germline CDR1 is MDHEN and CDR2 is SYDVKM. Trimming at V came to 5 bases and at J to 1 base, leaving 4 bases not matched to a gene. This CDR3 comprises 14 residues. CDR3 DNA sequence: TGTGCCAGCAGTCCTAGCGGATTCCAAGAGACCCAGTACTTC. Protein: CASSPSGFQETQYF.